The 28 T cell receptor beta chains below were found in one sample sequenced in a study of cytomegalovirus exposure and HLA in healthy donors. Both 60 Vbeta primers and 13 Jbeta primers went into the PCR. Repertoires were generated with immunoSEQ multiplex PCR, while TCRdb's copy carries only in-frame clones and drops some. The table shows about 160,000 clones, with more than 80% occurring only once. The sample taken for sequencing was PBMCs. The receptors originated from a male donor in good health and CMV-seronegative.

The rearrangement links TRBV15 to TRBJ2-3; 7 positions match TRBD2. The CDR3 loop spans 17 amino acids. V lost 1 base to trimming and J lost 1 base; unmatched junction nucleotides: 8. CDR1 and CDR2 from the germline V gene are LNHNV and YYDKDF (reference sequence). CDR3: CATSRVGRELGTDTQYF. The DNA of the CDR3 is TGTGCCACCAGCAGAGTTGGGAGGGAGTTGGGCACAGATACGCAGTATTTT. Together with reference TRBV15 and TRBJ2-3, the CDR3 gives the full variable domain: DAMVIQNPRYQVTQFGKPVTLSCSQTLNHNVMYWYQQKSSQAPKLLFHYYDKDFNNEADTPDNFQSRRPNTSFCFLDIRSPGLGDTAMYLCATSRVGRELGTDTQYFGPGTRLTVL.

V and J are TRBV7-9 and TRBJ2-2; D is possibly TRBD2 (6 bases). Looked up from germline, CDR1 is SEHNR and CDR2 is FQNEAQ (reference sequence). Trimming removed 5 bases at V and 7 bases at J, with 29 bases between. The CDR3 extends over 19 amino acids. CDR3 bases: TGTGCCAGCAGCGGTCGGGGGTTCGACCGGTGGGGGAAAGGCGGGGAGCTGTTTTTT. Amino acid sequence: CASSGRGFDRWGKGGELFF.

The CDR3 DNA reads as TGTGCCAGCAGTTTAGCGGGGGCCCGGGGGGAGACCCAGTACTTC. Translation gives CASSLAGARGETQYF. The V gene is TRBV28, the J gene TRBJ2-5; weak D call: TRBD2 (7 bases). Germline CDR1 reads MDHEN; CDR2 reads SYDVKM. With 2 bases removed from V and 5 bases from J, the gap between germline ends came to 15 bases. The CDR3 length is 15 residues.

This rearrangement joins TRBV7-9 to TRBJ1-5; 7 nucleotides line up with TRBD1. The CDR3 length is 17 residues. V dropped 5 bases and J dropped 1; count of bases not matched to a gene: 11. Germline V CDR1 and CDR2: SEHNR, FQNEAQ (reference sequence). CDR3: CASSGDRAMFSNQPQHF. Here the CDR3 DNA reads TGTGCCAGCAGCGGAGACAGGGCCATGTTCAGCAATCAGCCCCAGCATTTT.

This clone occurred a few times. The chain carries TRBV4-3 and TRBJ2-2, with TRBD2 identical over 14 bases. The V segment lost 3 bases and the J segment 10 bases; nucleotides outside the gene matches: 10. The CDR3 sequence is 17 residues long. Germline CDR1 and CDR2: LGHNA and YSLEER. As DNA, the CDR3 is TGCGCCAGCAGCCAGGCGACTAGCGGGGGGGCGGGTTCGGAGCTGTTTTTT. Translated, it gives CASSQATSGGAGSELFF.

Here the CDR3 DNA reads TGTGCCAGCAGTGCGGAAGGAGATTCAGACACCATATATTTT. Protein: CASSAEGDSDTIYF. This rearrangement joins TRBV6-5 to TRBJ1-3; D uncertain. The CDR3 covers 14 residues. V was clipped by 5 bases and J by 8 bases, with 16 bases between them. The germline gives CDR1 MNHEY, CDR2 SVGAGI.

This chain joins TRBV29-1 and TRBJ2-7; D perhaps matches TRBD2 (6 bases). With 4 bases removed from V and 3 bases from J, the gap between germline ends came to 13 bases. The CDR3 loop spans 13 amino acids. Per the germline V gene, CDR1 is SQVTM and CDR2 is ANQGSEA. CDR3 sequence reads: CSVVRDPHYEQYF. The CDR3 DNA follows: TGCAGCGTTGTGCGGGACCCCCACTACGAGCAGTACTTC.

V usage is TRBV10-3 and J usage is TRBJ2-3; 10 bases align to TRBD1. From germline, CDR1 is ENHRY and CDR2 SYGVKD. V was pared by 6 bases and J by 7 bases, with 10 bases of the junction left unmatched. The CDR3 is made up of 15 amino acids. CDR3 nucleotides: TGTGCCATCAGGAACGGGACAGGGGAGGGATATACGCAGTATTTT. Translating it yields CAIRNGTGEGYTQYF.

Here the CDR3 DNA reads TGTGCCAGCAGCCAACGAGGGTACAATTCACCCCTCCACTTT. This gives the protein CASSQRGYNSPLHF. The chain recombines TRBV14 with TRBJ1-6; no reliable D call. Per the germline V gene, CDR1 is SGHDN and CDR2 is FVKESK. The CDR3 length is 14 residues. Trimming stripped 2 bases from V and 7 bases from J, with 9 bases between. The full variable domain, rest sourced from reference TRBV14 and TRBJ1-6, is EAGVTQFPSHSVIEKGQTVTLRCDPISGHDNLYWYRRVMGKEIKFLLHFVKESKQDESGMPNNRFLAERTGGTYSTLKVQPAELEDSGVYFCASSQRGYNSPLHFGNGTRLTVT.

The chain is built from TRBV7-3 and TRBJ2-7; a weak D match, TRBD2 (5 bases). CDR1 and CDR2 (germline): SGHTA, FQGTGA. Deletions cut 5 bases from V and 0 bases from J, with 11 bases between. The CDR3 covers 14 residues. This CDR3 is CASSPIGDSYEQYF. In DNA, the CDR3 is TGTGCCAGCAGCCCCATCGGGGACTCCTACGAGCAGTACTTC.

The chain combines TRBV7-2 with TRBJ2-7; 11 bases align to TRBD2. There are 16 residues in the CDR3. The germline CDR1 and CDR2 sequences are SGHTA and FQGNSA. The V gene end was trimmed by 1 base and the J gene end by 5 bases; junction bases not matched to a gene: 7. This CDR3 is CASSLGASGRPHEQYF. In DNA, the CDR3 is TGTGCCAGCAGCTTAGGGGCTAGCGGGAGGCCCCACGAGCAGTACTTC.

The rearrangement uses TRBV29-1 and TRBJ2-7, with 13 bases fitting TRBD2. The CDR3 is 14 amino acids. Germline trimming cut 6 bases from V and 2 bases from J; bases unmatched to any gene: 4. Germline CDR1 reads SQVTM; CDR2 reads ANQGSEA. Here the CDR3 DNA reads TGCAGCGTGGGACTAGCGGGATTCCCCTACGAGCAGTACTTC. It yields the protein CSVGLAGFPYEQYF.

V gene TRBV5-8 combines with J gene TRBJ1-4, with D unresolved. Germline V gene data show CDR1 as SGHTS and CDR2 as YDEGEE. The length of the CDR3 is 15 residues. Trimming removed 0 bases at V and 7 bases at J, with 13 bases between. The CDR3 is CASSLGQKEGEKLFF. CDR3 in DNA: TGTGCCAGCAGCTTGGGGCAGAAGGAGGGTGAAAAACTGTTTTTT.

V usage is TRBV27 and J usage is TRBJ2-1; TRBD2 matches 12 bases. The germline CDR1 and CDR2 sequences are MNHEY and SMNVEV (reference sequence). The CDR3 totals 15 residues. Losses at the gene ends were 10 bases for V and 1 base for J; bases not matched to a gene: 5. The CDR3 DNA sequence: TGTGCCACCTTGACTAGCGGGGGTTCCTACAATGAGCAGTTCTTC. Residues: CATLTSGGSYNEQFF.

CDR3 residues: CASRTLSNSPLHF. The CDR3 nucleotides read TGCGCCAGTAGGACATTGTCCAATTCACCCCTCCACTTT. The gene calls are TRBV10-1 and TRBJ1-6, with D tentatively TRBD1 (5 bases). This CDR3 spans 13 amino acids. V dropped 9 bases and J dropped 7 bases, with 13 bases sitting between them. Germline CDR1 and CDR2: WNHNN and SYGVQD (reference sequence).

This clone was detected a few times. The sample contains more than one DNA sequence encoding this CDR3. The chain combines TRBV4-3 with TRBJ2-3; weak D call: TRBD2 (6 bases). Germline-derived CDR1 and CDR2 are LGHNA and YSLEER. There are 15 residues in the CDR3. The V end was cut by 0 bases, the J end by 1 base, with 8 bases between. The CDR3 coding sequence is TGCGCCAGCAGCCAAGAAACGGGGGGCACAGATACGCAGTATTTT. It translates to CASSQETGGTDTQYF.

The chain carries TRBV6-4 and TRBJ1-5; no definite D call. Trimming cost V 7 bases and J 2 bases, with 9 bases left between them. In germline, CDR1 is MRHNA, CDR2 SNTAGT. The CDR3 is made up of 13 amino acids. The CDR3 nucleotides are TGTGCCAGCAAACAGATGGGCAATCAGCCCCAGCATTTT. Residues: CASKQMGNQPQHF.

This clone was observed a few times. The V gene is TRBV5-1, the J gene TRBJ1-3, with D unresolved. Trimming cost V 6 bases and J 3 bases, with 19 bases left between them. The length of the CDR3 is 16 residues. Germline assignment: CDR1 SGHRS and CDR2 YFSETQ. CDR3 sequence: CASTFGRTSDGNTIYF. As DNA, the CDR3 is TGCGCCAGCACCTTTGGACGGACTTCTGATGGAAACACCATATATTTT.

V is TRBV4-3 and J is TRBJ1-6; 10 nucleotides line up with TRBD1. The CDR3 is made up of 15 amino acids. Looked up from germline, CDR1 is LGHNA and CDR2 is YSLEER. V lost 1 base to trimming and J lost 9 bases; unmatched junction nucleotides: 3. CDR3 sequence (DNA): TGCGCCAGCAGCCAAGGGGGACAGGGGTTTTCACCCCTCCACTTT. Amino acid sequence: CASSQGGQGFSPLHF.

The rearrangement uses TRBV28 and TRBJ1-2; 11 bases map to TRBD1. From germline, CDR1 is MDHEN and CDR2 SYDVKM. The ends lost 4 bases at V and 3 bases at J; junction bases unmatched: 4. This CDR3 is built from 15 residues. CDR3 in DNA: TGTGCCAGCAGTTGGCCGGGACAGGGGGACTATGGCTACACCTTC. Translation gives CASSWPGQGDYGYTF.

This chain links TRBV29-1 with TRBJ2-3; 7 bases align to TRBD2. V shed 8 bases, J shed 3 bases, and the junction held 11 bases outside the gene matches. The CDR3 is 14 amino acids. Germline V gene lookup returns CDR1 SQVTM and CDR2 ANQGSEA. CDR3 DNA: TGCAGCCTCTCGGGGAGGGGAGGAACAGATACGCAGTATTTT. Residues: CSLSGRGGTDTQYF.

This rearrangement joins TRBV10-3 to TRBJ1-2; D is undetermined. V gave up 11 bases and J gave up 6 bases, with 19 bases separating them. This CDR3 has 13 residues. Per germline, CDR1 ENHRY and CDR2 SYGVKD. The chain's CDR3 is CAVRRSGQDGYTF. The DNA of the CDR3 is TGTGCCGTGCGTAGATCAGGCCAGGATGGCTACACCTTC.

The chain carries TRBV5-1 and TRBJ2-1; D gene unclear. The germline V and J ends were trimmed by 2 bases and 7 bases, with 4 bases remaining between them. CDR1 and CDR2 from the germline V gene are SGHRS and YFSETQ. The CDR3 extends over 11 amino acids. CDR3 sequence: CASSFRNEQFF. The CDR3 DNA sequence: TGCGCCAGCAGCTTCCGGAATGAGCAGTTCTTC. Full variable domain (missing parts from reference TRBV5-1 and TRBJ2-1): KAGVTQTPRYLIKTRGQQVTLSCSPISGHRSVSWYQQTPGQGLQFLFEYFSETQRNKGNFPGRFSGRQFSNSRSEMNVSTLELGDSALYLCASSFRNEQFFGPGTRLTVL.

This sequence joins TRBV27 and TRBJ1-1; tentative D call: TRBD1 (5 bases). CDR1 is MNHEY and CDR2 is SMNVEV in the germline V gene (reference sequence). With 3 bases removed from V and 2 bases from J, the gap between germline ends came to 22 bases. The CDR3 length is 18 residues. CDR3 coding DNA: TGTGCCAGCAGTTTCATCGGACATCCCTCTATCCTTAACACTGAAGCTTTCTTT. Translation: CASSFIGHPSILNTEAFF.

In this sample, this clone turned up once. V usage is TRBV9 and J usage is TRBJ2-3, with 14 bases fitting TRBD2. Trimming cost V 4 bases and J 4 bases; bases outside gene matches: 8. The germline CDR1 and CDR2 sequences are SGDLS and YYNGEE. The CDR3 loop spans 17 amino acids. CDR3 in DNA: TGTGCCAGCAGCCCTCGACTAGCGGGGGGGTGGGCAGATACGCAGTATTTT. This encodes CASSPRLAGGWADTQYF. Supplemented by reference TRBV9 and TRBJ2-3, the full variable domain reads DSGVTQTPKHLITATGQRVTLRCSPRSGDLSVYWYQQSLDQGLQFLIQYYNGEERAKGNILERFSAQQFPDLHSELNLSSLELGDSALYFCASSPRLAGGWADTQYFGPGTRLTVL.

The chain joins TRBV29-1 to TRBJ1-2, with 9 bases that match TRBD1. The J segment lost 7 bases and the V segment lost 6 bases, leaving 12 bases of the junction unmatched. The CDR3 sequence is 14 residues long. Germline CDR1 is SQVTM and CDR2 is ANQGSEA. The CDR3 bases are TGCAGCGTCGAAAGACGGACAGGGGAGGGTGGCTACACCTTC. It is translated as CSVERRTGEGGYTF.

V and J are TRBV7-2 and TRBJ2-7; 8 bases fit TRBD2. With 2 bases clipped from V and 5 bases from J, the junction kept 5 bases outside the gene matches. The CDR3 has 14 residues. Germline V gene lookup returns CDR1 SGHTA and CDR2 FQGNSA. For the CDR3, the DNA is TGTGCCAGCAGCTTAAGCGGGAGAAGTCACGAGCAGTACTTC. This gives the protein CASSLSGRSHEQYF.

There are a few counts of this clone. The chain carries TRBV27 and TRBJ1-1; a possible D gene is TRBD1 (5 bases). The CDR3 runs to 17 residues. The V end was cut by 8 bases, the J end by 9 bases, with 31 bases between. Germline lookup yields CDR1 MNHEY and CDR2 SMNVEV (reference sequence). Written as DNA, the CDR3 is TGTGCCAGCCATTTGGGGGGGATAGCTAGGAATAAAACTCAAGCTTTCTTT. It translates to CASHLGGIARNKTQAFF.